The 28 T cell receptor beta chains given below trace back to one sample, sequenced in a study of patients and donors after allogeneic stem cell transplantation. TCRdb recomputed calls from the RT-PCR reads with MiXCR, one row per CDR3 protein. The sample has roughly 250,000 distinct CDR3 sequences; 13% to 15% are singletons. Material: blood, either unsorted or a sorted T cell fraction (not recorded which). The receptors originated from a human donor who was either an allogeneic HSCT recipient or a stem cell or donor lymphocyte infusion donor (not recorded which). It is not recorded whose cells these are; they may come from a transplant donor.

This clonotype has just a few counts. V is TRBV5-1 and J is TRBJ1-4; 8 nucleotides agree with TRBD1. Trimming at V came to 4 bases and at J to 5 bases, leaving 4 bases not matched to a gene. The CDR3 extends over 14 amino acids. CDR1 SGHRS and CDR2 YFSETQ come from the germline V gene. The CDR3 DNA follows: TGCGCCAGCAGCCCGAGGACAGGGAATGAAAAACTGTTTTTT. This encodes CASSPRTGNEKLFF.

The chain uses TRBV6-2 or TRBV6-3 and TRBJ2-5, with TRBD2 matching over 9 bases. From germline, CDR1 is MNHEY and CDR2 SVGEGT. There are 15 residues in the CDR3. Trimming at V came to 7 bases and at J to 4 bases, leaving 10 bases not matched to a gene. CDR3 region: CASTPSGGPRETQYF. The CDR3 region has the DNA TGTGCCAGCACCCCGAGCGGGGGGCCCCGAGAGACCCAGTACTTC.

This clonotype showed up many times. The V gene is TRBV4-2, the J gene TRBJ1-6, with no clear D. The CDR3 sequence is 14 residues long. Germline V gene sequence: CDR1 LGHNA, CDR2 YNFKEQ. V was shortened by 4 bases and J by 8 bases, with 12 bases between the two germline ends. In nucleotides, the CDR3 is TGTGCCAGCAGCCCCAAGGTGGGCGATTCACCCCTCCACTTT. It encodes CASSPKVGDSPLHF.

This clonotype turned up a few times. The chain couples TRBV25-1 to TRBJ1-5, with 10 bases matching TRBD1. With 7 bases clipped from V and 7 bases from J, the junction kept 7 bases outside the gene matches. This CDR3 has 14 amino acids. The germline gives CDR1 MGHDK, CDR2 SYGVNS. Here the CDR3 reads CASNRQGALQPQHF. CDR3 nucleotide sequence: TGTGCCAGCAACCGACAGGGGGCATTGCAGCCCCAGCATTTT.

There are a few counts of this clonotype. The chain couples TRBV5-1 to TRBJ2-6; 7 nucleotides match TRBD1. Trimming cost V 4 bases and J 1 base; bases outside gene matches: 8. Germline loops: CDR1 SGHRS, CDR2 YFSETQ. This CDR3 comprises 17 residues. CDR3 region: CASSPRPTGSGANVLTF. The CDR3 bases are TGCGCCAGCAGCCCCCGCCCGACAGGGTCTGGGGCCAACGTCCTGACTTTC.

In this sample, this clonotype turned up many times. The chain carries TRBV5-1 and TRBJ1-3, with 7 bases that match TRBD1. This CDR3 has 15 amino acids. V dropped 3 bases and J dropped 5; count of bases not matched to a gene: 8. The V gene's germline CDR1 is SGHRS and CDR2 YFSETQ. The CDR3: CASSSEGAGRNTIYF. DNA for the CDR3: TGCGCCAGCAGCTCCGAGGGGGCCGGCAGAAACACCATATATTTT.

This clonotype was seen repeatedly, ten times or more. The chain links TRBV2 to TRBJ2-1; 14 positions match TRBD2. This CDR3 is built from 15 residues. Germline assignment: CDR1 SNHLY and CDR2 FYNNEI. J gave up 5 bases and V 7 bases, and 4 bases lay outside the gene matches. Here the CDR3 DNA reads TGTGCCAGCACTGGGACTAGCGGGAGAAACAATGAGCAGTTCTTC. Protein: CASTGTSGRNNEQFF.

This clonotype was observed many times. The rearrangement joins TRBV4-1 to TRBJ2-5; the D gene could be TRBD1 or TRBD2 (6 bases each). V lost 1 base and J lost 2, with 11 bases in between. CDR1 and CDR2 (germline): MGHRA, YSYEKL. There are 15 residues in the CDR3. The CDR3 region has the DNA TGCGCCAGCAGCCAAGTGGGGGGCGGACAAGAGACCCAGTACTTC. It translates to CASSQVGGGQETQYF.

This clonotype occurred a few times. V and J are TRBV30 and TRBJ2-7; 8 nucleotides match TRBD1. This CDR3 region has 15 residues. The J segment lost 4 bases and the V segment lost 6 bases, leaving 14 bases of the junction unmatched. Germline V lookup: CDR1 GTSNPN, CDR2 SVGIG (reference sequence). Here the CDR3 DNA reads TGTGCCTGCGAGCAAGACAGGGGACGTCTTTACGAGCAGTACTTC. Translation gives CACEQDRGRLYEQYF.

The table lists this clonotype with many counts. This chain connects TRBV6-5 to TRBJ2-7; no clear D. Germline V lookup: CDR1 MNHEY, CDR2 SVGAGI. V was clipped by 0 bases and J by 4 bases, with 4 bases between them. The CDR3 covers 12 residues. The CDR3 reads CASSYSRYEQYF. The CDR3 DNA reads TGTGCCAGCAGTTACTCTCGGTACGAGCAGTACTTC.

Many counts were recorded for this clonotype. The chain uses TRBV6-2 or TRBV6-3 and TRBJ2-4; no firm D call. Deletions cut 4 bases from V and 5 bases from J, with 6 bases between. CDR1 and CDR2 from the germline V gene are MNHEY and SVGEGT. The CDR3 sequence is 12 residues long. The CDR3 protein is CASSSAQNIQYF. The CDR3 DNA follows: TGTGCCAGCAGTTCGGCACAAAACATTCAGTACTTC.

The chain uses TRBV2 and TRBJ2-3; perhaps TRBD2 as D (5 bases). The CDR3 consists of 14 residues. V shed 0 bases and J shed 5 bases, with 9 bases lying between them. Germline CDR1 reads SNHLY; CDR2 reads FYNNEI. The CDR3 coding sequence is TGTGCCAGCAGTGAAGCGTCCCGGGGAGATACGCAGTATTTT. It specifies CASSEASRGDTQYF.

This clonotype was seen many times. V is TRBV6-1 and J is TRBJ2-3; 11 bases map to TRBD1. This CDR3 comprises 16 residues. CDR1 is MNHNS and CDR2 is SASEGT in the germline V gene. With V trimmed by 8 bases and J by 2 bases, 9 bases remained unmatched. Here the CDR3 DNA reads TGTGCCAGCTGCCAGGGACAGGGGGTATTCACAGATACGCAGTATTTT. Amino acid sequence: CASCQGQGVFTDTQYF.

This clonotype was counted a few times. The chain joins TRBV19 to TRBJ1-5, with TRBD1 matching 7 bases. Germline CDR1 and CDR2: LNHDA and SQIVND (reference sequence). This CDR3 is 19 amino acids long. Trimming at V came to 6 bases and at J to 0 bases, leaving 17 bases not matched to a gene. In DNA, the CDR3 is TGTGCCAGTAGCACCCACTCAGGACAGGCCCTCTATAGCAATCAGCCCCAGCATTTT. It codes for CASSTHSGQALYSNQPQHF.

There are a few counts of this clonotype. The chain links TRBV7-8 to TRBJ2-4; D perhaps matches TRBD1 (5 bases). Trimming removed 9 bases at V and 4 bases at J, with 19 bases between. The CDR3 runs to 15 residues. The germline CDR1 and CDR2 sequences are SGHVS and FQNEAQ. The CDR3 sequence: CASAWGRASKNIQYF. CDR3 coding DNA: TGTGCCAGTGCTTGGGGCCGGGCTTCTAAAAACATTCAGTACTTC.

In this sample, this clonotype turned up a few times. This sequence joins TRBV2 and TRBJ2-7; 12 nucleotides agree with TRBD2. V lost 1 base to trimming and J lost 8 bases; unmatched junction nucleotides: 9. Germline CDR1 SNHLY, CDR2 FYNNEI. The CDR3 length is 16 residues. The DNA for the CDR3 is TGTGCCAGCAGTGAAGGCGTGGCTAGCGGGGGGGCCAAGCAGTACTTC. It encodes CASSEGVASGGAKQYF.

This clonotype occurred a few times. The chain combines TRBV28 with TRBJ2-2; 7 nucleotides align to TRBD1. The CDR3 covers 15 residues. CDR1 MDHEN and CDR2 SYDVKM come from the germline V gene. V gave up 6 bases and J gave up 6 bases; unmatched junction bases: 10. The CDR3 DNA reads as TGTGCCAGCAGGGTGACAGGGTACTCATCCGGGGAGCTGTTTTTT. It encodes CASRVTGYSSGELFF.

In regard to this clonotype: A read error is possible here, since a much larger clone lies one base away. This sequence joins TRBV12-5 and TRBJ1-5; no reliable D call. The V end lost 4 bases, the J end lost 4 bases, and 2 bases lay between the germline ends. This CDR3 spans 11 amino acids. Germline V lookup: CDR1 LGHNT, CDR2 FRNRAP. CDR3 protein: CASGSNQPQHF. The CDR3 DNA reads TGTGCTAGTGGTTCTAATCAGCCCCAGCATTTT.

The chain is built from TRBV6-1 and TRBJ2-2; TRBD2 matches 10 bases. Germline-derived CDR1 and CDR2 are MNHNS and SASEGT. The CDR3 runs to 16 residues. J was trimmed by 5 bases and V by 3 bases; bases with no gene match: 6. This chain's CDR3 is CASSDPSGRATGELFF. CDR3 in DNA: TGTGCCAGCAGTGACCCCAGCGGGAGGGCTACCGGGGAGCTGTTTTTT.

In its sample, this clonotype was seen many times. V is TRBV7-2 and J is TRBJ2-5, with 7 bases identical to TRBD2. Germline CDR1 reads SGHTA; CDR2 reads FQGNSA. This CDR3 spans 14 amino acids. V dropped 0 bases and J dropped 6; count of bases not matched to a gene: 4. CDR3 bases: TGTGCCAGCAGCTTAGCGGGGGGGATGAAGACCCAGTACTTC. It is translated as CASSLAGGMKTQYF.

This clonotype was seen more than once but under ten times. The chain employs TRBV12-3 or TRBV12-4 and TRBJ1-2; maybe TRBD1 (5 bases). The CDR3 spans 13 residues. V lost 5 bases to trimming and J lost 4 bases, with 11 bases between them. In DNA, the CDR3 is TGTGCCAGCAGTCCGGGACGGACCTATGGCTACACCTTC. It codes for CASSPGRTYGYTF.

The sample holds many counts of this clonotype. The V gene is TRBV12-3 or TRBV12-4, the J gene TRBJ2-3; D ambiguous. This CDR3 is built from 13 residues. The V end lost 5 bases, the J end lost 4 bases, and 10 bases lay between the germline ends. The CDR3 is CASSLASPDTQYF. In DNA form, the CDR3 reads TGTGCCAGCAGTCTCGCTTCCCCAGATACGCAGTATTTT.

This clonotype was counted many times. This chain connects TRBV29-1 to TRBJ2-5; TRBD1 aligns across 8 bases. The germline CDR1 and CDR2 sequences are SQVTM and ANQGSEA. Trimming cost V 6 bases and J 6 bases; bases outside gene matches: 9. The length of the CDR3 is 13 residues. The CDR3 sequence: CSVGQGRMKTQYF. The DNA for the CDR3 is TGCAGCGTCGGACAGGGACGTATGAAGACCCAGTACTTC.

This clonotype was seen only a few times. The chain uses TRBV7-8 and TRBJ2-1, with 8 bases matching TRBD1. Germline lookup yields CDR1 SGHVS and CDR2 FQNEAQ. The CDR3 is 19 amino acids. Germline trimming cut 1 base from V and 5 bases from J; bases unmatched to any gene: 16. CDR3 sequence (DNA): TGTGCCAGCAGCTTAGAACAGGGGGAAATACTTAGAGAAAACAATGAGCAGTTCTTC. Protein sequence: CASSLEQGEILRENNEQFF.

The rearrangement joins TRBV7-8 to TRBJ1-5, with unresolved D. V was pared by 5 bases and J by 5 bases, with 13 bases between. Germline values: CDR1 SGHVS, CDR2 FQNEAQ. CDR3 size: 14 residues. This CDR3 is CASSAPGRHQPQHF. In nucleotides, the CDR3 is TGTGCCAGCAGCGCCCCCGGGAGACATCAGCCCCAGCATTTT.

This clonotype was counted only a few times. The J gene is TRBJ2-4, the V gene TRBV2; D remains unclear. Germline CDR1 SNHLY, CDR2 FYNNEI. V lost 0 bases and J 14 bases, leaving 14 bases between the germline ends. The CDR3 totals 13 residues. DNA for the CDR3: TGTGCCAGCAGTGAAGCCGAAGGTACCTCGGAGTACTTC. Its protein product is CASSEAEGTSEYF.

This clonotype was detected only a few times. The J gene is TRBJ1-1, the V gene TRBV10-3; maybe TRBD1 (6 bases). Trimming left V 6 bases short and J 1 base short, with 9 bases between. This CDR3 is built from 13 residues. CDR1 ENHRY and CDR2 SYGVKD come from the germline V gene. CDR3 in amino acids: CAIRDSGNTEAFF. CDR3 coding DNA: TGTGCCATCAGGGACAGCGGGAACACTGAAGCTTTCTTT.

The rearrangement uses TRBV20-1 and TRBJ1-1; TRBD1 matches at 7 bases. This CDR3 is 14 amino acids long. The V gene's germline CDR1 is DFQATT and CDR2 SNEGSKA (reference sequence). Losses at the gene ends were 0 bases for V and 3 bases for J; bases not matched to a gene: 4. The CDR3 DNA reads as TGCAGTGCTAGAGAGAGGGGGCTTTACACTGAAGCTTTCTTT. Protein product: CSARERGLYTEAFF.